This T cell receptor beta chain stems from a study of blood T cell repertoires in COVID-19. Study context: Samples of COVID-19 (acute and convalescent) were obtained from the United States, Italy and Spain. T cells, B-cell-depleted T cells, or PBMCs provided the cDNA or gDNA that served as material.

Germline lookup yields CDR1 SGHRS and CDR2 YFSETQ. The CDR3 loop spans 17 amino acids. Trimming shortened V by 3 bases and J by 5 bases, and 24 bases separated the two germline ends. As handled by the study authors: How many nucleated cells were present was estimated from reference gene primer amplification. Measured with immunoSEQ multiplex PCR; TCRdb has only the in-frame clones, and not every one. For V, J and clone size, that table is used; D and trimming come from the DNA. The data hold around 160,000 clones, with roughly nine tenths observed a single time. V gene TRBV5-1 combines with J gene TRBJ2-7, with D possibly TRBD2 on 6 matching bases. The TCR originated in a man aged 60 to 69 with active or convalescent COVID-19. The specimen sequenced was peripheral blood. The CDR3 loop reads CASSSGMVDYRRDEQYF. CDR3 DNA: TGCGCCAGCAGCTCGGGTATGGTGGACTACCGCCGGGACGAGCAGTACTTC.